Listed here are 13 T cell receptor beta chains from one sample, sequenced in a study of OX40 agonist ivuxolimab in advanced cancers. The protocol used for the library was the immunoSEQ multiplex PCR assay. TCRdb re-hosts the immuneACCESS table, in-frame sequences only. Its copies lack some clones; in the studies checked, an unresolved V gene accounts for under half of them, and the cause for the rest is not known. This sample holds 50,000 to 75,000 clones; approximately 92% were observed only once. About 0.58% of the sample comes from the top ten. Sequencing used CD4+ or CD8+ T cells sorted from blood, obtained in a trial of the OX40 agonist ivuxolimab. The origin of the receptors is an adult with an advanced solid tumor such as melanoma, head and neck, liver or kidney cancer.

This chain connects TRBV18 to TRBJ1-5; D is possibly TRBD1 (5 bases). Germline V gives CDR1 KGHSH, CDR2 LQKENI. This CDR3 region has 15 residues. V lost 0 bases to trimming and J lost 5 bases, with 11 bases between them. CDR3 residues: CASSPPGGRDQPQHF. The CDR3 coding sequence is TGTGCCAGCTCACCACCGGGGGGTCGGGATCAGCCCCAGCATTTT. The full variable domain, with the rest looked up from reference TRBV18 and TRBJ1-5, is NAGVMQNPRHLVRRRGQEARLRCSPMKGHSHVYWYRQLPEEGLKFMVYLQKENIIDESGMPKERFSAEFPKEGPSILRIQQVVRGDSAAYFCASSPPGGRDQPQHFGDGTRLSIL.

V gene TRBV5-4 combines with J gene TRBJ2-7; TRBD2 matches at 10 bases. The CDR3 covers 18 residues. J was trimmed by 2 bases and V by 4 bases; bases with no gene match: 15. CDR1 is SGHNT and CDR2 is YYREEE in the germline V gene (reference sequence). The CDR3 is CASSQDSITSGTTYEQYF. DNA for the CDR3: TGTGCCAGCAGCCAAGATTCAATTACTAGCGGGACGACCTACGAGCAGTACTTC.

This clone was counted once. This sequence joins TRBV10-3 and TRBJ1-2; TRBD1 aligns across 9 bases. Germline V gene lookup returns CDR1 ENHRY and CDR2 SYGVKD. The V gene end was trimmed by 8 bases and the J gene end by 8 bases; junction bases not matched to a gene: 15. The CDR3 sequence is 15 residues long. CDR3: CAIAPDRGEAGGYTF. The DNA for the CDR3 is TGTGCCATCGCGCCTGACAGGGGGGAGGCGGGGGGCTACACCTTC.

The chain joins TRBV11-1 to TRBJ2-5, with 10 bases that match TRBD1. The V and J ends lost 5 bases and 4 bases, in that order; junction bases with no gene match: 7. The CDR3 has 15 amino acids. Germline V lookup: CDR1 SGHAT, CDR2 FQDESV (reference sequence). The CDR3 sequence is CASSQRQGAGETQYF. DNA for the CDR3: TGTGCCAGCAGCCAAAGACAGGGGGCAGGAGAGACCCAGTACTTC.

The J gene is TRBJ2-1, the V gene TRBV5-1, with D possibly being TRBD2 (5 bases). The V gene lost 7 bases and the J gene lost 6 bases, with 8 bases spanning the gap. The germline V gene encodes CDR1 SGHRS and CDR2 YFSETQ. The CDR3 is made up of 11 amino acids. CDR3 nucleotide sequence: TGCGCCAGCGCGGCGGGCAATGAGCAGTTCTTC. As protein: CASAAGNEQFF.

The chain couples TRBV28 to TRBJ2-3; D may be TRBD2 (5 bases). The CDR3 is made up of 14 amino acids. From germline, CDR1 is MDHEN and CDR2 SYDVKM. The ends were cut back, 3 bases at V and 4 bases at J, with 11 bases in the middle. The CDR3 region is CASSLPSSADTQYF. For the CDR3, the DNA is TGTGCCAGCAGTTTGCCTAGCAGCGCAGATACGCAGTATTTT. Drawing the rest from reference TRBV28 and TRBJ2-3, the complete variable domain is DVKVTQSSRYLVKRTGEKVFLECVQDMDHENMFWYRQDPGLGLRLIYFSYDVKMKEKGDIPEGYSVSREKKERFSLILESASTNQTSMYLCASSLPSSADTQYFGPGTRLTVL.

This clone appeared once. The rearrangement joins TRBV12-5 to TRBJ2-3; D unresolved. This CDR3 has 12 amino acids. Germline V gene data show CDR1 as LGHNT and CDR2 as FRNRAP. Deletions cut 7 bases from V and 3 bases from J, with 8 bases between. CDR3 in amino acids: CASAWATDTQYF. For the CDR3, the DNA is TGTGCTAGTGCCTGGGCAACAGATACGCAGTATTTT.

This clone was detected only a few times. This chain uses TRBV6-5 with TRBJ2-7; perhaps TRBD1 as D (5 bases). Germline CDR1 and CDR2: MNHEY and SVGAGI. The CDR3 covers 15 residues. Trimming pared 1 base from V and 0 bases from J, leaving 10 bases between. The CDR3 spells CASSYFPTDSYEQYF. CDR3 nucleotide sequence: TGTGCCAGCAGTTACTTTCCGACAGACTCCTACGAGCAGTACTTC.

The CDR3 region is CASSQQTGGAYGYTF. The CDR3 DNA sequence: TGCGCCAGCAGCCAACAAACAGGGGGCGCCTATGGCTACACCTTC. V gene TRBV4-1 combines with J gene TRBJ1-2; TRBD1 matches 9 bases. Germline CDR1 and CDR2: MGHRA and YSYEKL. The ends lost 2 bases at V and 4 bases at J; junction bases unmatched: 5. The CDR3 extends over 15 amino acids.

The chain recombines TRBV5-1 with TRBJ2-2; 8 bases line up with TRBD2. Germline values: CDR1 SGHRS, CDR2 YFSETQ. The CDR3 covers 17 residues. Trimming at V came to 0 bases and at J to 2 bases, leaving 6 bases not matched to a gene. CDR3 sequence: CASSLVLAVINTGELFF. In DNA form, the CDR3 reads TGCGCCAGCAGCTTGGTACTAGCGGTTATTAACACCGGGGAGCTGTTTTTT.

This clone was recorded a few times. This chain joins TRBV9 and TRBJ1-2; D ambiguous. Trimming stripped 0 bases from V and 3 bases from J, with 3 bases between. CDR3 length: 12 residues. Per germline, CDR1 SGDLS and CDR2 YYNGEE. The CDR3 nucleotides read TGTGCCAGCAGCGTAGACTACTATGGCTACACCTTC. Its translation: CASSVDYYGYTF.

The chain combines TRBV27 with TRBJ1-6; D unclear. V lost 6 bases and J lost 5, with 20 bases in between. Per the germline V gene, CDR1 is MNHEY and CDR2 is SMNVEV (reference sequence). CDR3 length equals 17 residues. CDR3 DNA: TGTGCCAGCAGACCTAAACAGAAGACGGGGAATAATTCACCCCTCCACTTT. This codes for CASRPKQKTGNNSPLHF.

V gene TRBV19 combines with J gene TRBJ1-4, with TRBD1 as a possible D gene (6 bases). There are 14 residues in the CDR3. Germline V gene data show CDR1 as LNHDA and CDR2 as SQIVND (reference sequence). The V and J ends lost 5 bases and 8 bases respectively, with 15 bases between them. CDR3 sequence: CASSYQGSGEKLFF. In DNA, the CDR3 is TGTGCCAGTAGTTATCAGGGGAGTGGGGAAAAACTGTTTTTT. Supplemented by reference TRBV19 and TRBJ1-4, the full variable domain reads DGGITQSPKYLFRKEGQNVTLSCEQNLNHDAMYWYRQDPGQGLRLIYYSQIVNDFQKGDIAEGYSVSREKKESFPLTVTSAQKNPTAFYLCASSYQGSGEKLFFGSGTQLSVL.